The sample holds a few counts of the clone carrying this T cell receptor beta chain. The target antigen is unknown. This record comes from a study of early T cells in non-severe SARS-CoV-2 infection. Overall study results and limits: Matching results from VDJdb favored anti-spike CD8 responses, leaving private and CD4 specificities undetected.

TCRdb redid the calling of the 5' RACE reads with MiXCR, one entry per CDR3 protein. The table lists about 83,000 distinct CDR3 sequences, 9% to 15% of them singletons. CDR1 is DFQATT and CDR2 is SNEGSKA in the germline V gene (reference sequence). There are 13 residues in the CDR3. V shed 2 bases and J shed 8 bases, with 16 bases lying between them. This chain joins TRBV20-1 and TRBJ2-7, with D tentatively TRBD1 or TRBD2 (5 bases each). Input material: whole blood. The source of this sequence is an adult who was a healthcare worker with PCR-confirmed SARS-CoV-2 infection or an uninfected control (not recorded which). CDR3 loop: CSARSGTGAKQYF. In DNA form, the CDR3 reads TGCAGTGCTAGATCCGGGACCGGGGCAAAGCAGTACTTC.